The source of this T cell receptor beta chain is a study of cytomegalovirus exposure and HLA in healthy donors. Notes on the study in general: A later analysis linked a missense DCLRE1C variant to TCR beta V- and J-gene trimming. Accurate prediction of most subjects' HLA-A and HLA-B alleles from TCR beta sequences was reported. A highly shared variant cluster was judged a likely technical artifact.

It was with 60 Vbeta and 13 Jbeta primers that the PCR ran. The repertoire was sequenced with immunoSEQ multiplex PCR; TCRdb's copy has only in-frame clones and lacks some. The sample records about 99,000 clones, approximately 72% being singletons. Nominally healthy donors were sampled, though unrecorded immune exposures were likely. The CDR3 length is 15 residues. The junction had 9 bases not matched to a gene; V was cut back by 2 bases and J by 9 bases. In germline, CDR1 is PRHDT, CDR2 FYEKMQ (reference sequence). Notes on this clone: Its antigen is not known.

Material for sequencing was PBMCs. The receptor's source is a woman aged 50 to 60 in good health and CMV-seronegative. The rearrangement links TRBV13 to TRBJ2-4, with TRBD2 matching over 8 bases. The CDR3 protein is CASSLSSLAGAIQYF. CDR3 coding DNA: TGTGCCAGCAGCTTAAGCTCGCTAGCGGGTGCCATTCAGTACTTC.